This is a list of T cell receptor beta chains from one sample in a study of molecular identifiers for immune sequencing clone quantification. TCRdb used MiXCR to reprocess the PCR reads, holding one entry per CDR3 protein. The sample has under 650,000 distinct CDR3 sequences; nearly 20% are singletons. The sample taken for sequencing was naive CD8+ T cells from blood, with Jurkat cell RNA spiked in. Every receptor here comes from a human donor in good health. Some libraries in this study had Jurkat cell RNA spiked in. The CDR3 runs from the conserved cysteine through the conserved F or W. Fields, in order: CDR3 protein, clone size, V gene, J gene. The size of a clone is reported for some rows only, either as once, few or many, or as a class for expanded clones.

CDR3aa: CASSLWEGQSAFF; abundance: many; v_gene: TRBV5-6; j_gene: TRBJ1-1
CDR3aa: CASSPGQLEAFF; abundance: many; v_gene: TRBV18; j_gene: TRBJ1-1
CDR3aa: CASNPGPSSYNEQFF; abundance: NA; v_gene: TRBV12-3/TRBV12-4; j_gene: TRBJ2-1
CDR3aa: CASRLTSGNNEQFF; abundance: NA; v_gene: TRBV6-5; j_gene: TRBJ2-1
CDR3aa: CASSDPGTSGSGTDTQYF; abundance: few; v_gene: TRBV2; j_gene: TRBJ2-3
CDR3aa: CASSTGLGLAGSTDTQYF; abundance: NA; v_gene: TRBV27; j_gene: TRBJ2-3
CDR3aa: CASSQIGQGYEQYF; abundance: many; v_gene: TRBV3-1; j_gene: TRBJ2-7
CDR3aa: CASSHAGPKNTEAFF; abundance: many; v_gene: TRBV4-3; j_gene: TRBJ1-1
CDR3aa: CSVYTRDRVNEAFF; abundance: many; v_gene: TRBV29-1; j_gene: TRBJ1-1
CDR3aa: CASSPVGLTVEYTEAFF; abundance: NA; v_gene: TRBV18; j_gene: TRBJ1-1
CDR3aa: CASSMDGYEQYF; abundance: many; v_gene: TRBV19; j_gene: TRBJ2-7
CDR3aa: CASSRTGTTEAFF; abundance: many; v_gene: TRBV9; j_gene: TRBJ1-1
CDR3aa: CVPLGSGDNVSYEQYF; abundance: few; v_gene: TRBV25-1; j_gene: TRBJ2-7
CDR3aa: CSADSPLAKNIQYF; abundance: NA; v_gene: TRBV29-1; j_gene: TRBJ2-4
CDR3aa: CASSLVQAGGLNEQFF; abundance: few; v_gene: TRBV7-9; j_gene: TRBJ2-1
CDR3aa: CASTPPGHDYEQYF; abundance: NA; v_gene: TRBV6-6; j_gene: TRBJ2-7
CDR3aa: CARSYSWGAGDTQYF; abundance: few; v_gene: TRBV30; j_gene: TRBJ2-3
CDR3aa: CASSYSQQGADTQYF; abundance: NA; v_gene: TRBV6-2/TRBV6-3; j_gene: TRBJ2-3
CDR3aa: CSVAPPRVFDYGYTF; abundance: NA; v_gene: TRBV29-1; j_gene: TRBJ1-2
CDR3aa: CASSYHRLNTEAFF; abundance: many; v_gene: TRBV6-2/TRBV6-3; j_gene: TRBJ1-1
CDR3aa: CASSSPQRGLGTQYF; abundance: few; v_gene: TRBV5-4; j_gene: TRBJ2-5
CDR3aa: CASSSGVGQPQHF; abundance: many; v_gene: TRBV12-3/TRBV12-4; j_gene: TRBJ1-5
CDR3aa: CSSRGSIDYTDTQYF; abundance: many; v_gene: TRBV29-1; j_gene: TRBJ2-3
CDR3aa: CASSYLGGSGYGYTF; abundance: many; v_gene: TRBV6-5; j_gene: TRBJ1-2
CDR3aa: CASSLIGLIQEGTQYF; abundance: few; v_gene: TRBV7-6; j_gene: TRBJ2-3
CDR3aa: CASSQVTAVEQFF; abundance: NA; v_gene: TRBV4-2; j_gene: TRBJ2-1
CDR3aa: CASSVGREDQPQHF; abundance: many; v_gene: TRBV9; j_gene: TRBJ1-5
CDR3aa: CASSGRRGTIPMLYGYTF; abundance: once; v_gene: TRBV5-4; j_gene: TRBJ1-2
CDR3aa: CASSIDFFYEQYF; abundance: many; v_gene: TRBV7-2; j_gene: TRBJ2-7
CDR3aa: CASSSTIRGPGELFF; abundance: NA; v_gene: TRBV7-9; j_gene: TRBJ2-2
CDR3aa: CAWSVSGGSYEQYF; abundance: many; v_gene: TRBV30; j_gene: TRBJ2-7
CDR3aa: CASSHGPGSEAFF; abundance: many; v_gene: TRBV5-6; j_gene: TRBJ1-1
CDR3aa: CASSLPPTHGNTGELFF; abundance: many; v_gene: TRBV7-9; j_gene: TRBJ2-2
CDR3aa: CASSLGQYSYEQYF; abundance: many; v_gene: TRBV7-9; j_gene: TRBJ2-7
CDR3aa: CASSTGEAFF; abundance: many; v_gene: TRBV11-3; j_gene: TRBJ1-1
CDR3aa: CASSQAREGTSREQYF; abundance: many; v_gene: TRBV3-1; j_gene: TRBJ2-7
CDR3aa: CASSSGLTTYEQYF; abundance: many; v_gene: TRBV13; j_gene: TRBJ2-7
CDR3aa: CASSPLAAGGRVQETQYF; abundance: NA; v_gene: TRBV6-6; j_gene: TRBJ2-5
CDR3aa: CATRGVGAEAFF; abundance: many; v_gene: TRBV6-5; j_gene: TRBJ1-1
CDR3aa: CASSLSFPSGRAEETQYF; abundance: few; v_gene: TRBV27; j_gene: TRBJ2-5
CDR3aa: CASQDTMNTEAFF; abundance: NA; v_gene: TRBV6-2/TRBV6-3; j_gene: TRBJ1-1
CDR3aa: CSVPDRYNEQFF; abundance: many; v_gene: TRBV29-1; j_gene: TRBJ2-1
CDR3aa: CASGQGTANTGELFF; abundance: NA; v_gene: TRBV12-3/TRBV12-4; j_gene: TRBJ2-2
CDR3aa: CASSGAGDTEAFF; abundance: many; v_gene: TRBV2; j_gene: TRBJ1-1
CDR3aa: CASSFHSSYEQYF; abundance: many; v_gene: TRBV28; j_gene: TRBJ2-7
CDR3aa: CASSQVEISGNTIYF; abundance: many; v_gene: TRBV4-1; j_gene: TRBJ1-3
CDR3aa: CASSIGGTAHDTQYF; abundance: many; v_gene: TRBV19; j_gene: TRBJ2-3
CDR3aa: CASSDGLAGYTDTQYF; abundance: NA; v_gene: TRBV27; j_gene: TRBJ2-3
CDR3aa: CASSCYGQSRECDEQYF; abundance: few; v_gene: TRBV11-2; j_gene: TRBJ2-7